This entry is about one T cell receptor (beta chain). What it binds is not known. The CDR3 is made up of 19 amino acids. V lost 0 bases to trimming and J lost 0 bases; unmatched junction nucleotides: 12. CDR1 is SGDLS, CDR2 YYNGEE, per germline. cDNA libraries of TCR beta carried unique molecular identifiers. TCRdb re-called the PCR reads with MiXCR, one entry per CDR3 protein. The sample contains 350,000 to 450,000 distinct CDR3 sequences, around 37% of which appear only once. This sample is part of a study of post-analysis software for immune sequencing data. The study, taken as a whole, reports: Under F measure analysis, samples from one preparation batch co-clustered strongly. Five TRBV segments, including TRBV5-6, TRBV5-1 and TRBV20-1, were more frequent in patients than controls.

The TCR comes from a girl under 18 with multiple sclerosis. V usage is TRBV9 and J usage is TRBJ2-1; 7 bases fit TRBD2. Sequencing used blood. The CDR3 coding sequence is TGTGCCAGCAGCGTAGCTACATGGACTAGATACTCCTCCTACAATGAGCAGTTCTTC. Translation gives CASSVATWTRYSSYNEQFF.